A single TCR beta chain is shown here with its context. The CDR3 consists of 15 residues. V was clipped by 5 bases and J by 1 base; unmatched bases: 4. CDR1 is SGHTA, CDR2 FQGTGA, per germline. Some clones are missing from TCRdb's copy, which holds only in-frame ones; the method was immunoSEQ multiplex PCR. The sample shows roughly 81,000 clones, around 82% of them seen only once. This entry is derived from a study of blood T cell repertoires in COVID-19. Whole-study context: Nucleic acid was either cDNA or gDNA, and it came from T cells, B-cell-depleted T cells, or PBMCs.

Sequencing input: peripheral blood. The chain joins TRBV7-3 to TRBJ2-2; 7 nucleotides line up with TRBD2. The clonotype was recovered from a man between 60 and 75 years old with acute or convalescent COVID-19. CDR3 in amino acids: CASSAGVGNTGELFF. CDR3 nucleotides: TGTGCCAGCAGCGCGGGAGTGGGGAACACCGGGGAGCTGTTTTTT.